This T cell receptor (beta chain) was captured in a study of T cell responses to AZD1222 COVID-19 vaccine. Notes on the study in general: Sampling captured repertoires only after the peak T cell response.

About this clone itself: Its antigen remains unknown.

The table came from immunoSEQ multiplex PCR; TCRdb's copy has only in-frame clones and leaves some out. The table includes 120,000 or so clones, just under 90% detected once. Germline V gene lookup returns CDR1 LGHDT and CDR2 YNNKEL (reference sequence). Trimming cost V 1 base and J 7 bases, with 13 bases left between them. The length of the CDR3 is 14 residues. This sequence was found in an adult in good health. The sample here was peripheral blood, taken on day 0 of AZD1222 vaccination. The V and J genes are TRBV3-1 (or the pseudogene TRBV3-2) and TRBJ1-2; perhaps TRBD1 as D (5 bases). The CDR3 spells CASSQGSGYGGYTF. The CDR3 DNA sequence: TGTGCCAGCAGCCAAGGGTCAGGGTACGGTGGCTACACCTTC.